The TCR beta chain described here comes from a study of post-analysis software for immune sequencing data. Included in the TCR beta cDNA libraries were unique molecular identifiers. Some 540,000 cDNA molecules were obtained from approximately 0.91 to 9.4 million T cells. TCRdb used MiXCR to reprocess the PCR reads, holding one entry per CDR3 protein. The table has roughly 430,000 distinct CDR3 sequences, about 39% seen once. Germline CDR1 reads SGHRS; CDR2 reads YFSETQ. The trim removed 3 bases at V and 8 bases at J, leaving 4 bases unmatched. The CDR3 is made up of 14 amino acids. Points on this clonotype: What it binds is unknown.

Study-wide results and caveats: Those with multiple sclerosis, the patient group, showed significantly lower normalized Chao1 diversity than controls. There were five or six TRBV segments more frequent in patients than controls, and TRBV5-6, TRBV5-1 and TRBV20-1 were among them.

The specimen sequenced was blood. The source of this sequence is a girl aged 2-10 years with multiple sclerosis. The chain carries TRBV5-1 and TRBJ1-6; 8 bases agree with TRBD1. Here the CDR3 reads CASSSGTGDSPLHF. The CDR3 nucleotides read TGCGCCAGCAGCTCCGGGACAGGTGATTCACCCCTCCACTTT.